What follows are 19 T cell receptor beta chains derived from one specimen sequenced in a study of blood T cells in healthy people across ages (dated by TCRdb to 2015 to 2017). Preparation of the library involved 5' RACE. These reads were obtained on an Illumina HiSeq 2500. The second PCR ran for about 7 to 11 cycles and used a J-beta primer mix along with a sample-barcoded 5' primer. TCRdb applied fastp at Q25 and MiXCR to the public reads, then kept only in-frame beta chains. Rows merge per CDR3 protein into single entries with the most common DNA and genes. The sample table lists about 1.8 million distinct CDR3 sequences, roughly 52% of them with a count of one. Approximately 2% of the sample is in the top ten clones. Sequenced sample: blood. These receptors were collected from a woman aged 40 to 50 in good health.

In regard to this clonotype: An end of the junction differs from the germline gene, which may be a read error. The chain carries TRBV7-9 and TRBJ2-3, with no clear D. Germline V lookup: CDR1 SEHNR, CDR2 FQNEAQ (reference sequence). The length of the CDR3 is 14 residues. DNA of the CDR3: TGCGCCAGCAGCTTGGATAGTGCCACAGATACGCAGTATTTT. Protein: CASSLDSATDTQYF.

The table lists this clonotype with a few counts. This rearrangement joins TRBV15 to TRBJ2-3; possible D gene TRBD1, 5 bases. CDR3 size: 14 residues. Germline loops: CDR1 LNHNV, CDR2 YYDKDF (reference sequence). The germline V and J ends were trimmed by 5 bases and 2 bases, with 11 bases remaining between them. CDR3 coding DNA: TGTGCCACCAGCCCTCGACAGCTCACAGATACGCAGTATTTT. Amino acids: CATSPRQLTDTQYF.

This chain connects TRBV4-2 to TRBJ2-1; D unclear. Germline loops: CDR1 LGHNA, CDR2 YNFKEQ. Trimming shortened V by 4 bases and J by 2 bases, and 12 bases separated the two germline ends. This CDR3 is built from 15 residues. The CDR3, as DNA: TGTGCCAGCAGCCGCTCCGTTGAGGCCTACAATGAGCAGTTCTTC. Encoded protein: CASSRSVEAYNEQFF.

This clonotype was seen a few times. The V call is TRBV7-2, the J call TRBJ2-3; 13 positions match TRBD2. Germline values: CDR1 SGHTA, CDR2 FQGNSA. Losses at the gene ends were 7 bases for V and 2 bases for J; bases not matched to a gene: 6. This CDR3 has 16 amino acids. CDR3 amino acids: CASTLTSGGYTDTQYF. DNA for the CDR3: TGTGCCAGCACCCTGACTAGCGGGGGGTACACAGATACGCAGTATTTT.

This chain uses TRBV2 with TRBJ2-3, with D tentatively TRBD1 (6 bases). Trimming took 6 bases from V and 7 from J, leaving 14 bases between them. The germline gives CDR1 SNHLY, CDR2 FYNNEI. There are 13 residues in the CDR3. CDR3 coding DNA: TGTGCCAGCAGATTGGGACACGGGAATACGCAGTATTTT. Translated: CASRLGHGNTQYF.

This clonotype was picked up many times. This chain connects TRBV7-2 to TRBJ2-1; TRBD2 matches at 13 bases. Looked up from germline, CDR1 is SGHTA and CDR2 is FQGNSA. After removal of 6 bases from V and 9 bases from J, the junction contained 2 bases not matched to a gene. The CDR3 runs to 13 residues. CDR3 coding DNA: TGTGCCAGCAGACGGACTAGCGGGGGTGAGCAGTTCTTC. It translates to CASRRTSGGEQFF.

This clonotype was counted only a few times. The rearrangement uses TRBV29-1 and TRBJ2-7; D is perhaps TRBD1 (6 bases). V shed 4 bases and J shed 7 bases, with 11 bases lying between them. This CDR3 is built from 11 residues. Germline V gene data show CDR1 as SQVTM and CDR2 as ANQGSEA. CDR3 in DNA: TGCAGCGTTGCAGGGGTCGGGGAGCAGTACTTC. This codes for CSVAGVGEQYF.

The genes are TRBV3-1 and TRBJ1-4, with TRBD1 identical over 7 bases. The V and J ends lost 2 bases and 8 bases, in that order; junction bases with no gene match: 5. This CDR3 spans 14 amino acids. CDR1 LGHDT and CDR2 YNNKEL come from the germline V gene (reference sequence). CDR3 amino acids: CASSQRQGIEKLFF. Here the CDR3 DNA reads TGTGCCAGCAGCCAAAGACAGGGAATCGAAAAACTGTTTTTT.

This clonotype was counted ten times or more. V usage is TRBV12-3 or TRBV12-4 and J usage is TRBJ2-7; 7 bases are a match to TRBD2. After removal of 2 bases from V and 2 bases from J, the junction contained 0 bases not matched to a gene. The CDR3 contains 13 residues. CDR3 nucleotides: TGTGCCAGCAGTTTACGGGAGGCCTACGAGCAGTACTTC. Amino acids: CASSLREAYEQYF.

The rearrangement links TRBV7-2 to TRBJ2-1, with D perhaps matching TRBD2 (5 bases). The CDR3 contains 16 residues. Trimming left V 0 bases short and J 2 bases short, with 11 bases between. Germline lookup yields CDR1 SGHTA and CDR2 FQGNSA. The CDR3 region has the DNA TGTGCCAGCAGCTTAGCGGCCGGGATTCCCTACAATGAGCAGTTCTTC. Translating gives CASSLAAGIPYNEQFF.

This clonotype turned up a few times. The chain combines TRBV20-1 with TRBJ2-3; the D is unclear. Germline lookup yields CDR1 DFQATT and CDR2 SNEGSKA (reference sequence). CDR3 length: 15 amino acids. Between the trimmed V and J ends, which lost 6 bases and 0 bases, there was a span of 16 bases. As DNA, the CDR3 is TGCAGTGCCCCAAGACACACCACTAGCACAGATACGCAGTATTTT. Translation: CSAPRHTTSTDTQYF.

This clonotype was recorded once. In DNA form, the CDR3 reads TGTGCCAGCAACCCAGGACAGGGCGAGGTAGATACGCAGTATTTT. It encodes CASNPGQGEVDTQYF. The rearrangement joins TRBV5-4 to TRBJ2-3; 8 nucleotides line up with TRBD1. CDR1 is SGHNT, CDR2 YYREEE, per germline (reference sequence). The CDR3 extends over 15 amino acids. V trimming: 6 bases; J trimming: 5 bases; junction bases outside the gene matches: 11.

This clonotype was detected a few times. The chain couples TRBV4-2 to TRBJ1-5; 9 bases match TRBD1. The CDR3 consists of 16 residues. V gave up 1 base and J gave up 3 bases; unmatched junction bases: 4. Germline assignment: CDR1 LGHNA and CDR2 YNFKEQ. CDR3 residues: CASSQGGTGHNQPQHF. CDR3 nucleotides: TGTGCCAGCAGCCAAGGGGGGACAGGGCACAATCAGCCCCAGCATTTT.

This chain connects TRBV3-1 to TRBJ2-4; the D call may be TRBD1 or TRBD2 (5 bases each). The DNA matches TRBJ2-7 better at its end, which makes the J call doubtful. The CDR3 is 13 residues long. In germline, CDR1 is LGHDT, CDR2 YNNKEL (reference sequence). CDR3 protein: CASSQGRRHEQYF. The CDR3 DNA reads as TGTGCCAGCAGTCAGGGACGGAGACACGAGCAGTACTTC.

In DNA form, the CDR3 reads TGCAGCGTTGAGTTCGGGGGGGGGACCCAGTACTTC. This gives the protein CSVEFGGGTQYF. The gene calls are TRBV29-1 and TRBJ2-5; TRBD2 matches at 8 bases. This CDR3 region has 12 residues. V shed 3 bases, J shed 7 bases, and the junction held 4 bases outside the gene matches. Germline V gives CDR1 SQVTM, CDR2 ANQGSEA.

The chain uses TRBV7-2 and TRBJ2-1; D gene uncertain. Per germline, CDR1 SGHTA and CDR2 FQGNSA. This CDR3 comprises 14 residues. The V end lost 5 bases, the J end lost 6 bases, and 14 bases lay between the germline ends. The CDR3 nucleotides are TGTGCCAGCAGCCCCCCGGGTAGCCGCAATGAGCAGTTCTTC. Its translation: CASSPPGSRNEQFF.

The J gene is TRBJ1-4, the V gene TRBV7-8; D not resolved. Between the trimmed V and J ends, which lost 5 bases and 7 bases, there was a span of 17 bases. This CDR3 is built from 15 residues. Looked up from germline, CDR1 is SGHVS and CDR2 is FQNEAQ. CDR3 protein: CASSPLLHYGEKLFF. DNA of the CDR3: TGTGCCAGCAGCCCCCTTCTCCACTACGGTGAAAAACTGTTTTTT.

This clonotype was observed a handful of times. This chain connects TRBV6-1 to TRBJ1-1; D might be TRBD1 (6 bases). CDR3 size: 15 residues. V lost 3 bases and J 2 bases, leaving 13 bases between the germline ends. Germline V gene lookup returns CDR1 MNHNS and CDR2 SASEGT. The CDR3 protein is CASSELTGINTEAFF. CDR3 sequence (DNA): TGTGCCAGCAGTGAGTTAACAGGGATCAACACTGAAGCTTTCTTT.

The CDR3, as DNA: TGCAGTGCTAGAGGGGGACTAGCGGGGGGGCCAGGCGAAAATGAGCAGTTCTTC. Translating it yields CSARGGLAGGPGENEQFF. V usage is TRBV20-1 and J usage is TRBJ2-1; 16 nucleotides line up with TRBD2. Germline trimming cut 1 base from V and 7 bases from J; bases unmatched to any gene: 10. The CDR3 is 18 residues long. Germline V gene data show CDR1 as DFQATT and CDR2 as SNEGSKA (reference sequence).